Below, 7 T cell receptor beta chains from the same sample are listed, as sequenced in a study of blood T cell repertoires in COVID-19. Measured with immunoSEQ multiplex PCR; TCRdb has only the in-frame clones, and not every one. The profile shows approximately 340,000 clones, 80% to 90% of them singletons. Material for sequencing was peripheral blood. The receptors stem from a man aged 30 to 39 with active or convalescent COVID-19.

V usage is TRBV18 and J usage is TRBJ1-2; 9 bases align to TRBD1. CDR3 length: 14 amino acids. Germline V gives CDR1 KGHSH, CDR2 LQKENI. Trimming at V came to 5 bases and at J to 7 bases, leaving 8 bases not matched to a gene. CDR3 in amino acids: CASSTRDREAGYTF. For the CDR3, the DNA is TGTGCCAGCTCAACACGGGACAGGGAAGCTGGCTACACCTTC.

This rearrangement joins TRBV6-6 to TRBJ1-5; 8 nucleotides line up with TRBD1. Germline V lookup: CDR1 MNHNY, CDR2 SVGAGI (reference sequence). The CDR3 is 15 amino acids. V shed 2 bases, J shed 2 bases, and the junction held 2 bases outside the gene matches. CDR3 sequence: CASSYGTGGNQPQHF. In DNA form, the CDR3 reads TGTGCCAGCAGTTACGGGACAGGAGGCAATCAGCCCCAGCATTTT.

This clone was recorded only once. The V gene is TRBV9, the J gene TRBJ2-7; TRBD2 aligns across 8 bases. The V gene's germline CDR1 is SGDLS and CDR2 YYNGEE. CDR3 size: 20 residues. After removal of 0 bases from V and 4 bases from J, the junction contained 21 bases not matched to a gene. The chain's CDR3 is CASSVGGQGRASGRSYEQYF. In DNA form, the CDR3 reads TGTGCCAGCAGCGTAGGAGGGCAGGGGAGGGCTAGCGGGCGATCTTACGAGCAGTACTTC.

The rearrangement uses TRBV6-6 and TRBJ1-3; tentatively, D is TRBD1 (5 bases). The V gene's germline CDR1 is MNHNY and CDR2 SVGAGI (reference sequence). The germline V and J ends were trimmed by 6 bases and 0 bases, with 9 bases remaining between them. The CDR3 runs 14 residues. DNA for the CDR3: TGTGCCAGCAGAGCCGACAGCTCTGGAAACACCATATATTTT. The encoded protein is CASRADSSGNTIYF.

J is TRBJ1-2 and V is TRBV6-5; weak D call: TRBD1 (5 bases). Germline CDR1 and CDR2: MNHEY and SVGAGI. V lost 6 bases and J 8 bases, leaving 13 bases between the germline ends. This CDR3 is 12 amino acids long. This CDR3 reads CASRTQGGGYTF. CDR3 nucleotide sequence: TGTGCCAGCAGGACCCAGGGTGGCGGCTACACCTTC.

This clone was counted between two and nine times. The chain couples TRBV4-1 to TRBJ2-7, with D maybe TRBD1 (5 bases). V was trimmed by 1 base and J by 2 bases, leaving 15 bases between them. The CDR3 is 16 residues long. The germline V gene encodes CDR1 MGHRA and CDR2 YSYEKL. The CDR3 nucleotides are TGCGCCAGCAGCCAAGGGCGAACAGGCCTACCCTACGAGCAGTACTTC. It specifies CASSQGRTGLPYEQYF.

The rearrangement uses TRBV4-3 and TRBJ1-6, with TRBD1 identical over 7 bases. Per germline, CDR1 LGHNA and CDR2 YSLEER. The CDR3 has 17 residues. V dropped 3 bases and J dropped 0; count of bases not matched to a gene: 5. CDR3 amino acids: CASSQGDSRSYNSPLHF. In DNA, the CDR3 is TGCGCCAGCAGCCAGGGGGACAGCCGCTCCTATAATTCACCCCTCCACTTT.